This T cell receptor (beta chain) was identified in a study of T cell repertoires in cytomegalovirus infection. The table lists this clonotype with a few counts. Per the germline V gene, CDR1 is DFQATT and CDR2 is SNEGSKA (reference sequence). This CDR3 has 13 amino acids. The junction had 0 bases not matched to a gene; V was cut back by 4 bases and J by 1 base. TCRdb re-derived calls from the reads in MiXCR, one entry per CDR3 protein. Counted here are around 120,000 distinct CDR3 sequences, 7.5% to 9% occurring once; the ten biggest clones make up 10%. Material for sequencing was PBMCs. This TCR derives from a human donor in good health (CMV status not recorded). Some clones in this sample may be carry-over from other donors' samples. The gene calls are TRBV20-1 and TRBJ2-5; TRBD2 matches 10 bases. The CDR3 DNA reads TGCAGTGCTAAGCGGGGGGGCCAAGAGACCCAGTACTTC. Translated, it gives CSAKRGGQETQYF.